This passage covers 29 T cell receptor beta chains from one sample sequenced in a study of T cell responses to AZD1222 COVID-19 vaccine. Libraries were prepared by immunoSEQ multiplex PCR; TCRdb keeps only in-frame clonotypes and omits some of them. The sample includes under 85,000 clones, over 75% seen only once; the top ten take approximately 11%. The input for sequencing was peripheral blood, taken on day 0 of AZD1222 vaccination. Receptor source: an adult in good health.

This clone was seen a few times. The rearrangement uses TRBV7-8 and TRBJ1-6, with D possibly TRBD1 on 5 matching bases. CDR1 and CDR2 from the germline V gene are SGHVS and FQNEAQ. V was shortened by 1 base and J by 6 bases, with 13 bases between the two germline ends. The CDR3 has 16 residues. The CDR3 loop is CASSLGGPPANSPLHF. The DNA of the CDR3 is TGTGCCAGCAGCTTAGGGGGACCGCCAGCTAATTCACCCCTCCACTTT.

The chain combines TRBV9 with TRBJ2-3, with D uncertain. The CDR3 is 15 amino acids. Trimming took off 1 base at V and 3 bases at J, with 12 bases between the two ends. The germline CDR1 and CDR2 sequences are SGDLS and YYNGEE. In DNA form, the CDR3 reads TGTGCCAGCAGCGTATCTTCTAGTAGTACAGATACGCAGTATTTT. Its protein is CASSVSSSSTDTQYF.

For the CDR3, the DNA is TGTGCCAGCAGCCAAGTGTTGGGTGATACCGAGCAGTACTTC. It codes for CASSQVLGDTEQYF. This sequence joins TRBV3-1 (or the pseudogene TRBV3-2) and TRBJ2-7; D ambiguous. CDR1 is LGHDT, CDR2 YNNKEL, per germline (reference sequence). The CDR3 sequence is 14 residues long. V dropped 1 base and J dropped 6 bases, with 13 bases sitting between them.

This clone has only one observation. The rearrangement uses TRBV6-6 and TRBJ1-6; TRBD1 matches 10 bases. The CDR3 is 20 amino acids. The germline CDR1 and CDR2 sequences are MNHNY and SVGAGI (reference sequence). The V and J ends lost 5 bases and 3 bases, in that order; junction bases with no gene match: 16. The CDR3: CASSPLTGQGIRRYNSPLHF. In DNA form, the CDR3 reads TGTGCCAGCAGTCCCTTGACGGGACAGGGGATCCGCCGCTATAATTCACCCCTCCACTTT.

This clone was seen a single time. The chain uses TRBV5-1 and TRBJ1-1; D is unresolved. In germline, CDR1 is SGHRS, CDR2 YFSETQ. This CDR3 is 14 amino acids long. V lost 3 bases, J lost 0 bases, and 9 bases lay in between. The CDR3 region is CASSWTGMNTEAFF. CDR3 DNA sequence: TGCGCCAGCAGCTGGACGGGAATGAACACTGAAGCTTTCTTT.

For the CDR3, the DNA is TGTGCCAGCAGCACGAAGGGACAGCTTTACACTGAAGCTTTCTTT. Residues: CASSTKGQLYTEAFF. This rearrangement joins TRBV27 to TRBJ1-1; TRBD1 aligns across 7 bases. Trimming took 6 bases from V and 3 from J; bases not matched to a gene: 10. This CDR3 is 15 amino acids long. The germline V gene has CDR1 MNHEY and CDR2 SMNVEV (reference sequence).

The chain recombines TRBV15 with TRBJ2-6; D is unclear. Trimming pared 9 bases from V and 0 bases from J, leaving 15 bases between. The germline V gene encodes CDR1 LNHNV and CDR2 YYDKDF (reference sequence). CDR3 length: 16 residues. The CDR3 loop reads CATKQSQNSGANVLTF. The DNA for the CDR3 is TGTGCCACGAAACAGAGTCAAAACTCTGGGGCCAACGTCCTGACTTTC.

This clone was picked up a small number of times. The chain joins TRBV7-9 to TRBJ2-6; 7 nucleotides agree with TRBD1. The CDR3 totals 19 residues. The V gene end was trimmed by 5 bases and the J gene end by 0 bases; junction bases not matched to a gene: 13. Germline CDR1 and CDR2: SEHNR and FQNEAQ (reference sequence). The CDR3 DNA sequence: TGTGCCAGCAGCCCCGGGTTTGGGACAGCAGACTCTGGGGCCAACGTCCTGACTTTC. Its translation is CASSPGFGTADSGANVLTF.

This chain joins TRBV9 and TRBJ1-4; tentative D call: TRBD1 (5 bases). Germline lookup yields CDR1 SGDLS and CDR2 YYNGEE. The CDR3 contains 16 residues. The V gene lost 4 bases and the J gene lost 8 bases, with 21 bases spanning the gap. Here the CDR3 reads CASSPRSGTTGEKLFF. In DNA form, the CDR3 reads TGTGCCAGCAGCCCCCGATCCGGGACGACGGGCGAAAAACTGTTTTTT.

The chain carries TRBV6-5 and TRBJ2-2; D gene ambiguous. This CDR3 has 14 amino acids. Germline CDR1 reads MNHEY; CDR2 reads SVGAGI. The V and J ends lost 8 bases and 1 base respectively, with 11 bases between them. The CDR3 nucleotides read TGTGCCAGCCTTCGGAGCCAGAACACCGGGGAGCTGTTTTTT. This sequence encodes CASLRSQNTGELFF.

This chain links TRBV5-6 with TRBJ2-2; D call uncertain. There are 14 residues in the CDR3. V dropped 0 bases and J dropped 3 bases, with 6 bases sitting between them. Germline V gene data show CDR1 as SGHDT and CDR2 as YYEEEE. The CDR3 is CASSLVPDTGELFF. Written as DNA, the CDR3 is TGTGCCAGCAGCTTGGTCCCAGACACCGGGGAGCTGTTTTTT.

The CDR3 DNA reads as TGTGCCAGCTCAGAGGGACAGCCAAGCACAGATACGCAGTATTTT. Translated, it gives CASSEGQPSTDTQYF. V is TRBV18 and J is TRBJ2-3, with TRBD1 identical over 7 bases. CDR3 length equals 15 residues. The V and J ends lost 5 bases and 0 bases, in that order; junction bases with no gene match: 5. The germline CDR1 and CDR2 sequences are KGHSH and LQKENI.

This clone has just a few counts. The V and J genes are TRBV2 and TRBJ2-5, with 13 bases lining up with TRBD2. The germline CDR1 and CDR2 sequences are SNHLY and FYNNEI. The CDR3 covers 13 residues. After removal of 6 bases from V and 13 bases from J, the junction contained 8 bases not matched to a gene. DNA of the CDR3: TGTGCCAGCAGCTTGACTAGCGGGGGGCAGGGGTACTTC. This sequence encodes CASSLTSGGQGYF. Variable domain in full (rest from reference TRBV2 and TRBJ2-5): EPEVTQTPSHQVTQMGQEVILRCVPISNHLYFYWYRQILGQKVEFLVSFYNNEISEKSEIFDDQFSVERPDGSNFTLKIRSTKLEDSAMYFCASSLTSGGQGYFGPGTRLLVL.

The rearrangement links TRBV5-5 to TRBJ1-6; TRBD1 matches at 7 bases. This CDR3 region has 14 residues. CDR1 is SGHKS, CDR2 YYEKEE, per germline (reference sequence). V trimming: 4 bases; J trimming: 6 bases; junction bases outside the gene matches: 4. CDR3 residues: CASSPGQINSPLHF. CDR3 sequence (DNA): TGTGCCAGCAGCCCGGGACAGATTAATTCACCCCTCCACTTT.

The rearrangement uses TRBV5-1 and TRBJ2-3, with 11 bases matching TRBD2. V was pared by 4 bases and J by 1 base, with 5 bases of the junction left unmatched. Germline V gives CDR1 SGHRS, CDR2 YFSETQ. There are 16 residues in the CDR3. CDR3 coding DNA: TGCGCCAGCAGCCCCGCACTAGCGGGAGGCACAGATACGCAGTATTTT. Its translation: CASSPALAGGTDTQYF.

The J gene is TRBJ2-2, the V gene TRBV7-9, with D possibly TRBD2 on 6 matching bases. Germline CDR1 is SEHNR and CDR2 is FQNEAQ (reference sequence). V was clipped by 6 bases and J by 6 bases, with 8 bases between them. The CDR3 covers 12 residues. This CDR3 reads CASSRGAGELFF. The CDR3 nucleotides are TGTGCCAGCAGTCGCGGGGCCGGGGAGCTGTTTTTT.

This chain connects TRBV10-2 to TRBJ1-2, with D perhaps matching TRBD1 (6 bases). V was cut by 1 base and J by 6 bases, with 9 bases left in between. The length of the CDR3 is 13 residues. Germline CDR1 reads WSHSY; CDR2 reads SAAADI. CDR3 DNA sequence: TGCGCCAGCAGTGAGTACCCAGGGGATGGCTACACCTTC. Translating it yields CASSEYPGDGYTF.

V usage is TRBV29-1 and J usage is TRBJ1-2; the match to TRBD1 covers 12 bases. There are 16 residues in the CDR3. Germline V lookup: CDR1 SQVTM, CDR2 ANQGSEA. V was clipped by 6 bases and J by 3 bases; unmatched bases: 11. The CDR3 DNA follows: TGCAGCGTCCCCGGGACAGGGGGCGCGTCGGACTATGGCTACACCTTC. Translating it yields CSVPGTGGASDYGYTF.

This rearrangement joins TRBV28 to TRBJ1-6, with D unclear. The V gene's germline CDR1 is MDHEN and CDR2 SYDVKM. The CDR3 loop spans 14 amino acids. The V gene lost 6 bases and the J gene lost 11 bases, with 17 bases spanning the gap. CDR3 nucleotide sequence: TGTGCCAGCAGCCGGGCGGGTCCTACGCCACCCCTCCACTTT. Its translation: CASSRAGPTPPLHF.

The CDR3, as DNA: TGTGCCAGCAGTTACTCAACAACAGGTCAGGGCGAGCAGTACGTC. It is translated as CASSYSTTGQGEQYV. The rearrangement uses TRBV6-5 and TRBJ2-7; possible D gene TRBD1, 5 bases. V was pared by 0 bases and J by 6 bases, with 15 bases between. Per germline, CDR1 MNHEY and CDR2 SVGAGI. The CDR3 spans 15 residues.

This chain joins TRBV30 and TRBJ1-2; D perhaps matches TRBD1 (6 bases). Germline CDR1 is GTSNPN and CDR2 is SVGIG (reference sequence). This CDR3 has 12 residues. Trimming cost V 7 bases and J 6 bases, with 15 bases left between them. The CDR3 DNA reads TGTGCCTCATCCGGGACACCTAATGGCTACACCTTC. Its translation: CASSGTPNGYTF. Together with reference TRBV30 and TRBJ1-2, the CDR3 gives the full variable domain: SQTIHQWPATLVQPVGSPLSLECTVEGTSNPNLYWYRQAAGRGLQLLFYSVGIGQISSEVPQNLSASRPQDRQFILSSKKLLLSDSGFYLCASSGTPNGYTFGSGTRLTVV.

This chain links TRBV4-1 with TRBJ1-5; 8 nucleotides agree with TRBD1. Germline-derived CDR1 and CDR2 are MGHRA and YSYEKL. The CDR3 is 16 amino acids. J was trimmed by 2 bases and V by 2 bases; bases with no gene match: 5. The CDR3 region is CASSQNTGQGNQPQHF. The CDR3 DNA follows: TGCGCCAGCAGCCAAAACACGGGACAGGGCAATCAGCCCCAGCATTTT.

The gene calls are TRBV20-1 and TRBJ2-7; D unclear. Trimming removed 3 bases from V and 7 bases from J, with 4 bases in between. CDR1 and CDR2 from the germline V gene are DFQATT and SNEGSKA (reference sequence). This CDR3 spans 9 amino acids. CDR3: CSASGEQYV. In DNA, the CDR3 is TGCAGTGCTAGTGGAGAGCAGTACGTC.

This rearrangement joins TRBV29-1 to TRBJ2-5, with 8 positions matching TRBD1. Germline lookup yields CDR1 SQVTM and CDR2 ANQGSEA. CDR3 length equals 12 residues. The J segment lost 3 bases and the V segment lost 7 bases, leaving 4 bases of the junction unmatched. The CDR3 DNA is TGCAGCGGGTACAGGGGGGAAGAGACCCAGTACTTC. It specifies CSGYRGEETQYF.

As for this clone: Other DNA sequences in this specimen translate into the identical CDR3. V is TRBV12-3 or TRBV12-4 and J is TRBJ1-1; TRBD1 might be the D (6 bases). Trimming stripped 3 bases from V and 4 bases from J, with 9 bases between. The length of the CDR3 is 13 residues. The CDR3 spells CASSLGGATEAFF. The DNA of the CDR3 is TGTGCCAGCAGTTTGGGGGGCGCCACTGAAGCTTTCTTT.

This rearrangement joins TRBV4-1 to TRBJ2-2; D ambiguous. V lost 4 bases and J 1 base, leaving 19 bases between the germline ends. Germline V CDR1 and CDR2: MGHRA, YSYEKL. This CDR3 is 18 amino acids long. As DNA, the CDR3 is TGCGCCAGCAGCCCGCGTAAGAAGCCTACAGAGAACACCGGGGAGCTGTTTTTT. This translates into CASSPRKKPTENTGELFF.

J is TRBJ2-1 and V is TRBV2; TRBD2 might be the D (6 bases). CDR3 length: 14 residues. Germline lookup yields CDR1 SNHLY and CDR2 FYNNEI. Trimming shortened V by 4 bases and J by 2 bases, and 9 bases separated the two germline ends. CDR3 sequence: CASSVGSPYNEQFF. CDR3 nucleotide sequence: TGTGCCAGCAGTGTCGGGAGTCCCTACAATGAGCAGTTCTTC.

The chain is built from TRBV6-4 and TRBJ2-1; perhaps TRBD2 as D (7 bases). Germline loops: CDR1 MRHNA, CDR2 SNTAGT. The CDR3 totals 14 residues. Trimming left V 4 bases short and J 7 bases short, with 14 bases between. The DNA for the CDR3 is TGTGCCAGCAGTGTTTACGGGGGGCTAAATGAGCAGTTCTTC. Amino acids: CASSVYGGLNEQFF.

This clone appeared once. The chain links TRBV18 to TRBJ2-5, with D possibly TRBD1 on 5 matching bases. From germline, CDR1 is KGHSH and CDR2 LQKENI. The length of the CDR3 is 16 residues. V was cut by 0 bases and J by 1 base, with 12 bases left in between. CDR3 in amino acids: CASSPPSGRIQETQYF. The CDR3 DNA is TGTGCCAGCTCACCACCTTCAGGGCGGATCCAAGAGACCCAGTACTTC.